These 8 T cell receptor beta chains originate from one sample sequenced in a study of blood T cell repertoires in COVID-19. Generated by immunoSEQ multiplex PCR, the TCRdb table keeps only in-frame clones and is missing some. The sample holds over 130,000 clones, about 74% seen once. Sequenced input: peripheral blood. The receptor set was obtained from a man in his fifties or sixties with acute or convalescent COVID-19.

The CDR3 region is CASSAAGFRTEAFF. CDR3 coding DNA: TGCGCCAGCAGCGCCGCAGGGTTTCGGACTGAAGCTTTCTTT. The rearrangement uses TRBV5-1 and TRBJ1-1, with D possibly matching TRBD1 (5 bases). In germline, CDR1 is SGHRS, CDR2 YFSETQ. Trimming removed 4 bases from V and 5 bases from J, with 15 bases in between. CDR3 length equals 14 residues.

The CDR3 protein is CASSFPTFDRIRQPQHF. For the CDR3, the DNA is TGTGCCAGCAGCTTCCCGACCTTCGACAGGATACGTCAGCCCCAGCATTTT. The chain uses TRBV7-9 and TRBJ1-5, with D possibly matching TRBD1 (6 bases). V was trimmed by 3 bases and J by 6 bases, leaving 21 bases between them. This CDR3 region has 17 residues. The germline CDR1 and CDR2 sequences are SEHNR and FQNEAQ (reference sequence). The full variable domain, its missing parts supplied by reference TRBV7-9 and TRBJ1-5, is DTGVSQNPRHKITKRGQNVTFRCDPISEHNRLYWYRQTLGQGPEFLTYFQNEAQLEKSRLLSDRFSAERPKGSFSTLEIQRTEQGDSAMYLCASSFPTFDRIRQPQHFGDGTRLSIL.

The chain couples TRBV10-3 to TRBJ2-7; possibly TRBD1 for D (5 bases). Germline V gives CDR1 ENHRY, CDR2 SYGVKD. The CDR3 runs to 14 residues. The CDR3 DNA is TGTGTCATCAGTGAGACCAGGGATGTTGACGAGCAGTACGTC. Protein sequence: CVISETRDVDEQYV.

This chain uses TRBV29-1 with TRBJ1-2; TRBD1 might be the D (5 bases). V lost 7 bases to trimming and J lost 4 bases, with 19 bases between them. Per the germline V gene, CDR1 is SQVTM and CDR2 is ANQGSEA. There are 14 residues in the CDR3. The CDR3 DNA follows: TGCAGCGCCGCGGGGGACCTGCCCCTCTATGGCTACACCTTC. It encodes CSAAGDLPLYGYTF.

This chain links TRBV29-1 with TRBJ1-1; D perhaps matches TRBD1 (5 bases). The CDR3 has 13 residues. V shed 6 bases and J shed 1 base, with 12 bases lying between them. Germline loops: CDR1 SQVTM, CDR2 ANQGSEA. Here the CDR3 reads CSVRKDRNTEAFF. The CDR3 DNA follows: TGCAGCGTGAGAAAAGACAGGAACACTGAAGCTTTCTTT.

The V gene is TRBV19, the J gene TRBJ2-3, with 11 nucleotides matching TRBD2. Trimming at V came to 4 bases and at J to 1 base, leaving 4 bases not matched to a gene. The CDR3 length is 16 residues. CDR1 and CDR2 from the germline V gene are LNHDA and SQIVND (reference sequence). In DNA form, the CDR3 reads TGTGCCAGTAGTAAACTAGCGGGGGCTGGCACAGATACGCAGTATTTT. It is translated as CASSKLAGAGTDTQYF.

The chain combines TRBV28 with TRBJ2-3; D not certain. V lost 3 bases and J 6 bases, leaving 10 bases between the germline ends. The CDR3 is 13 amino acids. Germline V gene data show CDR1 as MDHEN and CDR2 as SYDVKM. The CDR3 spells CASSFGQADTQYF. CDR3 bases: TGTGCCAGCAGTTTTGGTCAGGCGGATACGCAGTATTTT.

The rearrangement joins TRBV7-8 to TRBJ2-5; 8 nucleotides align to TRBD2. V lost 5 bases to trimming and J lost 4 bases; unmatched junction nucleotides: 15. Germline values: CDR1 SGHVS, CDR2 FQNEAQ. This CDR3 is built from 17 residues. The CDR3 protein is CASSLRRVPGGRETQYF. In DNA, the CDR3 is TGTGCCAGCAGCCTGAGACGTGTGCCGGGGGGGCGAGAGACCCAGTACTTC.